This T cell receptor beta chain is from a study of T cell repertoires in cytomegalovirus infection. Study at large: HLA-B-restricted CMV epitopes that are well studied were used alongside recently identified HLA-C-restricted ones. A matching HLA type, together with CMV infection, was signaled by public TCR beta signatures. Study results and limitations: Clonotypes of TCR beta that were HLA-C-restricted and CMV-specific dominated the ex vivo response. Pooled public TCR beta family frequency picked out CMV carriers with the relevant HLA.

TCRdb ran MiXCR on the reads and lists one entry per CDR3 protein. The sample has roughly 860,000 distinct CDR3 sequences, around a third seen once. Unmatched junction bases numbered 7, after V lost 4 bases and J lost 5 bases. This CDR3 comprises 15 residues. Germline CDR1 and CDR2: SGHVS and FNYEAQ. This clonotype was seen at least ten times. Antigen unknown. The chain recombines TRBV7-6 with TRBJ1-4; 7 nucleotides agree with TRBD1. The TCR originated in a human donor in good health (CMV status not recorded). Some clones in this sample may be carry-over from other donors' samples. The sequences come from cultured CD8+ T cells from PBMCs, collected from culture after CMV antigen stimulation. In nucleotides, the CDR3 is TGTGCCAGCAGCTATGGGACAGAGCCGAATGAAAAACTGTTTTTT. It encodes CASSYGTEPNEKLFF. Combining the CDR3 with reference TRBV7-6 and TRBJ1-4 gives the whole variable domain GAGVSQSPRYKVTKRGQDVALRCDPISGHVSLYWYRQALGQGPEFLTYFNYEAQQDKSGLPNDRFSAERPEGSISTLTIQRTEQRDSAMYRCASSYGTEPNEKLFFGSGTQLSVL.